This paragraph reports one T cell receptor beta chain. Its antigen is not known. Assay: immunoSEQ multiplex PCR; the TCRdb copy retains only in-frame clones and omits some. This sample has around 180,000 clones; 88% occur once, and the top ten carry over 9%. This sample's time point: blood 4 weeks post-SBRT, at nephrectomy. The sample's treatment: 15 Gy SBRT to primary tumor, nephrectomy 4 weeks later. Radiation-treated patients gave blood at baseline, week 2 and week 4. This renal cell carcinoma was of the clear cell type. This specimen belongs to a study of radiation and T cells in renal cell carcinoma. Study-wide findings and caveats: From baseline, blood top tumor clonotypes peaked at 2 weeks post-radiation. Baseline intratumoral clonotype presence is unknown without pretreatment biopsies.

Specimen: blood, collected from a patient whose treatment included radiotherapy and nephrectomy. This sequence originates from a woman between 50 and 59 years old with renal cell carcinoma.

CDR3 region: CASSLNLGADYEQYF. The CDR3 DNA sequence: TGCGCCAGCAGCTTAAACCTAGGGGCGGACTACGAGCAGTACTTC. The chain is built from TRBV5-1 and TRBJ2-7, with a tentative D call TRBD1 (5 bases). There are 15 residues in the CDR3. The V gene lost 2 bases and the J gene lost 3 bases, with 15 bases spanning the gap. The V gene's germline CDR1 is SGHRS and CDR2 YFSETQ.